One sample yielded the 23 T cell receptor beta chains listed below, sequenced in a study of technical replicates of blood from a handful of donors. Method: immunoSEQ multiplex PCR; TCRdb's copy keeps in-frame clones and lacks some. The table lists approximately 79,000 clones, roughly 91% of them singletons. Sequencing input: T cells isolated from PBMCs. The receptor source for this set is a human donor in good health.

The chain recombines TRBV5-4 with TRBJ1-5, with 7 bases lining up with TRBD1. The CDR3 sequence is 14 residues long. Germline V lookup: CDR1 SGHNT, CDR2 YYREEE (reference sequence). Trimming cost V 4 bases and J 9 bases; bases outside gene matches: 10. Here the CDR3 reads CASSLNRGERPQHF. The CDR3 nucleotides are TGTGCCAGCAGCCTAAACAGGGGAGAACGGCCCCAGCATTTT.

This clone was picked up one time. The genes are TRBV27 and TRBJ2-5; D is uncertain. Trimming took off 4 bases at V and 1 base at J, with 4 bases between the two ends. This CDR3 has 12 residues. Germline V gene lookup returns CDR1 MNHEY and CDR2 SMNVEV (reference sequence). The chain's CDR3 is CASSSLQETQYF. CDR3 nucleotides: TGTGCCAGCAGTTCCCTCCAAGAGACCCAGTACTTC.

The chain couples TRBV28 to TRBJ1-5; TRBD1 might be the D (6 bases). This CDR3 region has 12 residues. Trimming took off 0 bases at V and 9 bases at J, with 6 bases between the two ends. Germline CDR1 is MDHEN and CDR2 is SYDVKM. The CDR3 here is CASSLWDRPQHF. Written as DNA, the CDR3 is TGTGCCAGCAGTTTATGGGACAGGCCCCAGCATTTT.

V usage is TRBV5-6 and J usage is TRBJ2-1; the D gene is possibly TRBD2 (5 bases). CDR3 size: 15 residues. Trimming took 3 bases from V and 3 from J, leaving 13 bases between them. Germline loops: CDR1 SGHDT, CDR2 YYEEEE. CDR3 residues: CASSSAGQNYNEQFF. CDR3 sequence (DNA): TGTGCCAGCAGCTCGGCGGGCCAGAACTACAATGAGCAGTTCTTC.

This chain links TRBV20-1 with TRBJ2-1; D ambiguous. The V end was cut by 8 bases, the J end by 6 bases, with 11 bases between. The CDR3 has 11 residues. Germline V lookup: CDR1 DFQATT, CDR2 SNEGSKA (reference sequence). CDR3 nucleotide sequence: TGCAGTCCCCCTTTCGGCAATGAGCAGTTCTTC. Protein: CSPPFGNEQFF.

V usage is TRBV9 and J usage is TRBJ2-7; 8 bases match TRBD1. CDR1 is SGDLS and CDR2 is YYNGEE in the germline V gene. V lost 3 bases, J lost 6 bases, and 2 bases stayed unmatched. The CDR3 loop spans 12 amino acids. The CDR3 is CASSGTGIEQYF. Here the CDR3 DNA reads TGTGCCAGCAGCGGGACAGGGATCGAGCAGTACTTC.

The chain combines TRBV7-8 with TRBJ2-2; 10 nucleotides match TRBD2. V trimming: 0 bases; J trimming: 0 bases; junction bases outside the gene matches: 1. Per germline, CDR1 SGHVS and CDR2 FQNEAQ. The CDR3 contains 17 residues. This CDR3 is CASSLALAGANTGELFF. The CDR3, as DNA: TGTGCCAGCAGCTTAGCCCTAGCGGGAGCGAACACCGGGGAGCTGTTTTTT.

The rearrangement links TRBV9 to TRBJ2-1; 8 nucleotides match TRBD2. Germline V gene sequence: CDR1 SGDLS, CDR2 YYNGEE. The CDR3 is 18 residues long. Trimming removed 0 bases from V and 0 bases from J; junction bases left unmatched: 8. The CDR3 is CASSVDLGLAGSYNEQFF. The CDR3 region has the DNA TGTGCCAGCAGCGTAGATTTGGGGCTAGCGGGCTCCTACAATGAGCAGTTCTTC.

This clone was seen only once. V and J are TRBV11-2 and TRBJ1-5; D remains unclear. Germline loops: CDR1 SGHAT, CDR2 FQNNGV. V was clipped by 3 bases and J by 1 base, with 10 bases between them. The CDR3 has 15 amino acids. The CDR3 is CASSLGVTSNQPQHF. DNA for the CDR3: TGTGCCAGCAGCTTGGGCGTGACGAGCAATCAGCCCCAGCATTTT.

The chain couples TRBV29-1 to TRBJ2-1, with TRBD2 identical over 10 bases. V dropped 2 bases and J dropped 7; count of bases not matched to a gene: 5. There are 14 residues in the CDR3. Germline CDR1 is SQVTM and CDR2 is ANQGSEA. CDR3 amino acids: CSVESSGRRNEQFF. DNA of the CDR3: TGCAGCGTTGAATCTAGCGGGAGAAGGAATGAGCAGTTCTTC.

In the case of this clone: An end of the junction differs from the germline gene, which may be a read error. The chain uses TRBV10-3 and TRBJ2-7; 7 bases line up with TRBD2. The length of the CDR3 is 15 residues. Germline loops: CDR1 ENHRY, CDR2 SYGVKD. The CDR3: CAISEGAGDSYEQYF. The CDR3 DNA is TGTGCCATCAGTGAGGGGGCGGGGGACTCCTACGAACAGTACTTC.

This clone has only one observation. This chain uses TRBV18 with TRBJ2-7; 8 nucleotides align to TRBD2. The CDR3 consists of 14 residues. Trimming took 5 bases from V and 3 from J; bases not matched to a gene: 6. CDR1 and CDR2 from the germline V gene are KGHSH and LQKENI. CDR3 nucleotide sequence: TGTGCCAGCTCAAGGGGACTAGAGTTCTACGAGCAGTACTTC. This sequence encodes CASSRGLEFYEQYF.

This rearrangement joins TRBV6-6 to TRBJ2-2; no clear D gene. From germline, CDR1 is MNHNY and CDR2 SVGAGI (reference sequence). Between the trimmed V and J ends, which lost 11 bases and 8 bases, there was a span of 12 bases. The CDR3 has 11 amino acids. Here the CDR3 DNA reads TGTGCCGCCTCTATTCCGGGGGAGCTGTTTTTT. Its protein is CAASIPGELFF.

In DNA form, the CDR3 reads TGTGCCAGCAGCTTATCCGGGAGCTCCTACAATGAGCAGTTCTTC. As protein: CASSLSGSSYNEQFF. The rearrangement uses TRBV7-8 and TRBJ2-1; possible D gene TRBD2, 6 bases. Trimming removed 2 bases from V and 0 bases from J, with 8 bases in between. The germline V gene has CDR1 SGHVS and CDR2 FQNEAQ. The CDR3 runs to 15 residues.

The chain uses TRBV9 and TRBJ2-7; TRBD2 agrees at 7 bases. Looked up from germline, CDR1 is SGDLS and CDR2 is YYNGEE. V gave up 0 bases and J gave up 2 bases; unmatched junction bases: 5. The CDR3 runs to 15 residues. CDR3 sequence reads: CASSVDAGAPYEQYF. The CDR3, as DNA: TGTGCCAGCAGCGTAGATGCGGGAGCCCCCTACGAGCAGTACTTC.

The chain has TRBV2 and TRBJ1-1; no firm D call. Trimming pared 2 bases from V and 3 bases from J, leaving 7 bases between. The CDR3 runs 13 residues. Germline loops: CDR1 SNHLY, CDR2 FYNNEI. The CDR3 loop is CASSEWQDTEAFF. The CDR3 bases are TGTGCCAGCAGTGAATGGCAGGACACTGAAGCTTTCTTT. Using reference TRBV2 and TRBJ1-1 for the parts outside the CDR3, the full variable domain is EPEVTQTPSHQVTQMGQEVILRCVPISNHLYFYWYRQILGQKVEFLVSFYNNEISEKSEIFDDQFSVERPDGSNFTLKIRSTKLEDSAMYFCASSEWQDTEAFFGQGTRLTVV.

The chain couples TRBV7-3 to TRBJ2-2; a possible D gene is TRBD2 (7 bases). The CDR3 contains 14 residues. V lost 8 bases, J lost 6 bases, and 16 bases lay in between. Germline CDR1 SGHTA, CDR2 FQGTGA. The chain's CDR3 is CASSAGAGAGELFF. CDR3 DNA: TGTGCCAGCTCTGCGGGAGCAGGGGCCGGGGAGCTGTTTTTT.

This rearrangement joins TRBV28 to TRBJ1-3; D possibly corresponds to TRBD1 (5 bases). The CDR3 is made up of 15 amino acids. Germline values: CDR1 MDHEN, CDR2 SYDVKM. V was pared by 10 bases and J by 0 bases, with 16 bases between. The CDR3 nucleotides are TGTGCCACCGTGGACCGGACAAGCTCTGGAAACACCATATATTTT. Encoded protein: CATVDRTSSGNTIYF.

V gene TRBV30 combines with J gene TRBJ1-6; 7 bases are a match to TRBD1. Per the germline V gene, CDR1 is GTSNPN and CDR2 is SVGIG (reference sequence). V shed 6 bases and J 7 bases; nucleotides not matched to a gene: 6. This CDR3 is 13 amino acids long. CDR3: CACLTGNNSPLHF. In DNA, the CDR3 is TGTGCCTGCTTGACAGGGAACAATTCACCCCTCCACTTT.

The V and J genes are TRBV13 and TRBJ2-5; D might be TRBD1 (5 bases). The CDR3 has 13 residues. V gave up 4 bases and J gave up 2 bases, with 8 bases separating them. The germline V gene has CDR1 PRHDT and CDR2 FYEKMQ (reference sequence). CDR3 bases: TGTGCCAGCAGCTCAAACAGGCAAGAGACCCAGTACTTC. Amino acid sequence: CASSSNRQETQYF.

The chain is built from TRBV4-3 and TRBJ2-2, with D tentatively TRBD1 (6 bases). CDR1 is LGHNA, CDR2 YSLEER, per germline. The CDR3 loop spans 19 amino acids. V was shortened by 4 bases and J by 2 bases, with 23 bases between the two germline ends. CDR3 residues: CASSPFHVARGFNTGELFF. In DNA, the CDR3 is TGCGCCAGCAGCCCGTTTCATGTCGCCAGGGGTTTTAACACCGGGGAGCTGTTTTTT.

The chain combines TRBV29-1 with TRBJ1-2; 7 nucleotides agree with TRBD1. Germline CDR1 SQVTM, CDR2 ANQGSEA. The V segment lost 7 bases and the J segment 0 bases; nucleotides outside the gene matches: 5. This CDR3 comprises 13 residues. This CDR3 is CSAGTAANYGYTF. The CDR3, as DNA: TGCAGCGCAGGGACAGCAGCTAACTATGGCTACACCTTC. The full variable domain, completed using reference TRBV29-1 and TRBJ1-2, is SAVISQKPSRDICQRGTSLTIQCQVDSQVTMMFWYRQQPGQSLTLIATANQGSEATYESGFVIDKFPISRPNLTFSTLTVSNMSPEDSSIYLCSAGTAANYGYTFGSGTRLTVV.

J is TRBJ2-1 and V is TRBV5-1; possibly TRBD2 for D (6 bases). V was clipped by 2 bases and J by 2 bases, with 8 bases between them. The V gene's germline CDR1 is SGHRS and CDR2 YFSETQ. The CDR3 is made up of 14 amino acids. CDR3 bases: TGCGCCAGCAGCTTAGCGGGTGCCTACAATGAGCAGTTCTTC. Protein: CASSLAGAYNEQFF.